A selection of T cell receptor beta chains follows, all from one sample in a study of esophageal squamous cell carcinoma tumors. TCRdb itself ran the 5' RACE reads through MiXCR, one entry per CDR3 protein. Of 6,100 or so distinct CDR3 sequences listed, about 20% were seen once; the top ten hold roughly 30%. The sample consisted of tumor tissue. The receptors originated from a man aged 45-79 years with esophageal squamous cell carcinoma. Both conserved end residues are part of each CDR3. A D gene is named only where the DNA matches it firmly. Where a row states a size, it is once, few, many or the class of an expanded clone; other rows omit it.

TRBJ2-5	many	TRBV11-2	-	TGTGCCAGCAGTCAGACCCCCGGACAGTATGGTGAGACCCAGTACTTC	CASSQTPGQYGETQYF
TRBJ1-2	-	TRBV13	TRBD1	TGTGCCAGCAGCTTAGCCCCAGGGGGGACCTCGAGGGGCTACACCTTC	CASSLAPGGTSRGYTF
TRBJ1-6	medium-sized	TRBV11-1	-	TGTGCCAGCAGCTTAGTGTTGAATTCACCCCTCCACTTT	CASSLVLNSPLHF
TRBJ1-1	-	TRBV7-2	TRBD1	TGTGCCAGCAGCAGCGACAGGGGTTGGACTGAAGCTTTCTTT	CASSSDRGWTEAFF
TRBJ2-1	-	TRBV20-1	TRBD2	TGCAGTGCTAGCCCCCCTAGCGGGATTCTCCATGAGCAGTTCTTC	CSASPPSGILHEQFF
TRBJ2-5	many	TRBV6-1	-	TGTGCCAGCAGGCGGGGACAGCGCCAGCAAGAGACCCAGTACTTC	CASRRGQRQQETQYF
TRBJ1-2	medium-sized	TRBV24-1	-	TGTGCCACCAGTGATAGGCATCATGCAGTCTACACCTTC	CATSDRHHAVYTF
TRBJ2-3	many	TRBV4-2	TRBD2	TGTGCCAGCAGCCTCAACGGGCTAGCGGGAGGGCTAAGCACAGATACGCAGTATTTT	CASSLNGLAGGLSTDTQYF
TRBJ2-4	large	TRBV6-2/TRBV6-3	-	TGTGCCAGCAGTTACTCCAGTCAAAACATTCAGTACTTC	CASSYSSQNIQYF
TRBJ1-2	few	TRBV6-5	-	TGTGCCAGCAGTTACTCAGGCCTGACCTATGGCGACACCTTC	CASSYSGLTYGDTF
TRBJ1-5	-	TRBV6-6	-	TGTGCCAGCAGACCCGGAGGAAAGTCCCAGCATTTT	CASRPGGKSQHF
TRBJ2-7	-	TRBV2	-	TGTGCCAGCGTAGCGGAAACACGCTCCTACGAGCAGTACTTC	CASVAETRSYEQYF
TRBJ2-2	few	TRBV7-6	-	TGTGCCAGCAGCTTAGATCCTAGCACCGGGGAGCTGTTTTTT	CASSLDPSTGELFF
TRBJ2-7	medium-sized	TRBV10-3	-	TGTGCCATCAATCGTGGGGGCGCCGACGACGAGCAGTACTTC	CAINRGGADDEQYF
TRBJ2-3	medium-sized	TRBV6-5	TRBD2	TGTGCCAGCAGTTACCCGGGAGGGAAAGACACAGATACGCAGTATTTT	CASSYPGGKDTDTQYF
TRBJ2-5	-	TRBV9	-	TGTGCCAGCAGCGTAGGGGTGGCAGGGGAGACCCAGTACTTC	CASSVGVAGETQYF
TRBJ2-3	-	TRBV2	TRBD1	TGTGCCAGCAGATCAGGGGGCATGGATACGCAGTATTTT	CASRSGGMDTQYF
TRBJ2-7	medium-sized	TRBV2	-	TGTGCCAGCACTAGGAGCAGGGCCGAGCAGTACTTC	CASTRSRAEQYF
TRBJ2-7	-	TRBV5-1	-	TGCGCCAGCAGGCCCGGGCAGGGCGGCGACGAGCAGTACTTC	CASRPGQGGDEQYF
TRBJ2-5	few	TRBV24-1	-	TGTGCCACCAGGCCGGGACCGATGGAGCAAGAGACCCAGTACTTC	CATRPGPMEQETQYF
TRBJ2-3	-	TRBV28	TRBD1	TGTGCCACCCGGGACAGCGGCCTCGCAGATACGCAGTATTTT	CATRDSGLADTQYF
TRBJ2-3	-	TRBV4-2	-	TGTGCCAGCAGCCCTCGGACCCAGAGGGCAGCAGATACGCAGTATTTT	CASSPRTQRAADTQYF